A single sample is the source of the 18 T cell receptor beta chains below, sequenced in a study of Graves' ophthalmopathy and Graves' hyperthyroidism. RNA transcripts were the template, and TCR beta CDR3 regions were amplified from them. Second-round multiplex PCR came after first-round RT-PCR with HTBI primers. Each CDR3 protein gets one entry after TCRdb re-called the multiplex PCR reads with MiXCR. The sample has around 470,000 distinct CDR3 sequences; over 13% are singletons. The material sequenced was blood. The source of these receptors is a woman in her 30s with Graves' ophthalmopathy.

At least ten counts were recorded for this clonotype. This chain connects TRBV18 to TRBJ2-5; unclear D gene. The CDR3 runs 12 residues. In germline, CDR1 is KGHSH, CDR2 LQKENI. V lost 3 bases and J lost 5, with 7 bases in between. CDR3 region: CASSPDAETQYF. The DNA of the CDR3 is TGTGCCAGCTCACCGGATGCCGAGACCCAGTACTTC.

In its sample, this clonotype was seen many times. The rearrangement uses TRBV6-1 and TRBJ1-3; 7 positions match TRBD1. The CDR3 has 15 amino acids. Germline CDR1 MNHNS, CDR2 SASEGT. V lost 2 bases and J lost 4; bases outside the gene matches: 5. The CDR3 DNA reads TGTGCCAGCAGTGAATGGACAGGTGGCGGAAACACCATATATTTT. As protein: CASSEWTGGGNTIYF.

This clonotype was detected many times. Relative to the germline gene, one junction end is altered; a read error may explain this. The CDR3 is CATSRDRQGSNIKYF. The CDR3 DNA is TGTGCCACCAGCAGAGATCGACAGGGATCAAACATTAAGTACTTC. The chain uses TRBV15 and TRBJ2-4, with 7 nucleotides matching TRBD1. The V gene's germline CDR1 is LNHNV and CDR2 YYDKDF (reference sequence). CDR3 length equals 15 residues.

In its sample, this clonotype was seen many times. The V call is TRBV12-3 or TRBV12-4, the J call TRBJ1-1; D is unresolved. This CDR3 has 15 amino acids. V dropped 3 bases and J dropped 1 base, with 12 bases sitting between them. CDR3 bases: TGTGCCAGCAGTTTTCTCGAACCTACGAACACTGAAGCTTTCTTT. It is translated as CASSFLEPTNTEAFF.

The rearrangement joins TRBV12-3 or TRBV12-4 to TRBJ2-7; tentatively, D is TRBD2 (5 bases). The V end was cut by 4 bases, the J end by 6 bases, with 16 bases between. This CDR3 region has 14 residues. Here the CDR3 DNA reads TGTGCCAGCAGTTGTGGCGGGCATGACGCCGAGCAGTACTTC. This codes for CASSCGGHDAEQYF.

This clonotype was seen many times. The chain carries TRBV5-1 and TRBJ1-6, with 8 bases lining up with TRBD1. V was clipped by 2 bases and J by 9 bases; unmatched bases: 7. Germline assignment: CDR1 SGHRS and CDR2 YFSETQ. The CDR3 extends over 15 amino acids. CDR3 amino acids: CASSFSDRGGSPLHF. The CDR3 region has the DNA TGCGCCAGCAGCTTCTCCGACAGGGGAGGTTCACCCCTCCACTTT. The full variable domain, completed using reference TRBV5-1 and TRBJ1-6, is KAGVTQTPRYLIKTRGQQVTLSCSPISGHRSVSWYQQTPGQGLQFLFEYFSETQRNKGNFPGRFSGRQFSNSRSEMNVSTLELGDSALYLCASSFSDRGGSPLHFGNGTRLTVT.

This clonotype was picked up many times. This chain uses TRBV13 with TRBJ2-7; D may be TRBD1 (5 bases). Germline values: CDR1 PRHDT, CDR2 FYEKMQ (reference sequence). V lost 4 bases and J 4 bases, leaving 11 bases between the germline ends. This CDR3 contains 13 residues. The CDR3 is CASSSGHVYEQYF. DNA of the CDR3: TGTGCCAGCAGCTCTGGACACGTTTACGAGCAGTACTTC.

This chain joins TRBV20-1 and TRBJ2-2; 12 nucleotides match TRBD2. Germline V CDR1 and CDR2: DFQATT, SNEGSKA (reference sequence). Unmatched junction bases numbered 4, after V lost 4 bases and J lost 1 base. The CDR3 spans 16 residues. The CDR3 nucleotides are TGCAGTGCTACGTGGACTAGCGGGATGAACACCGGGGAGCTGTTTTTT. This translates into CSATWTSGMNTGELFF.

The table lists this clonotype with many counts. The V and J genes are TRBV28 and TRBJ1-6; D possibly corresponds to TRBD1 (6 bases). Germline V gives CDR1 MDHEN, CDR2 SYDVKM. There are 15 residues in the CDR3. The V end was cut by 6 bases, the J end by 8 bases, with 17 bases between. CDR3 loop: CASSPGTFSHSPLHF. CDR3 nucleotides: TGTGCCAGCAGCCCCGGGACATTTAGTCATTCACCCCTCCACTTT.

This clonotype came up many times. The chain carries TRBV5-1 and TRBJ1-2; D remains unclear. Deletions cut 0 bases from V and 6 bases from J, with 15 bases between. CDR3 length equals 15 residues. Germline CDR1 SGHRS, CDR2 YFSETQ. CDR3 amino acids: CASSLGTGTWDGYTF. CDR3 DNA: TGCGCCAGCAGCTTGGGGACGGGAACCTGGGATGGCTACACCTTC. Drawing the rest from reference TRBV5-1 and TRBJ1-2, the complete variable domain is KAGVTQTPRYLIKTRGQQVTLSCSPISGHRSVSWYQQTPGQGLQFLFEYFSETQRNKGNFPGRFSGRQFSNSRSEMNVSTLELGDSALYLCASSLGTGTWDGYTFGSGTRLTVV.

This clonotype was counted ten times or more. The chain carries TRBV24-1 and TRBJ2-2; D not certain. Germline-derived CDR1 and CDR2 are KGHDR and SFDVKD. The germline V and J ends were trimmed by 4 bases and 8 bases, with 13 bases remaining between them. The length of the CDR3 is 14 residues. CDR3 coding DNA: TGTGCCACCAGTGACCAAAGGAATAGGGGGGAGCTGTTTTTT. Translating gives CATSDQRNRGELFF.

The chain has TRBV4-2 and TRBJ2-3, with a possible D match to TRBD2 (5 bases). Trimming took 4 bases from V and 1 from J, leaving 6 bases between them. CDR1 and CDR2 from the germline V gene are LGHNA and YNFKEQ. The CDR3 spans 13 residues. The CDR3 sequence is CASSPGGTDTQYF. CDR3 in DNA: TGTGCCAGCAGCCCCGGGGGCACAGATACGCAGTATTTT.

This clonotype was counted a single time. The genes are TRBV15 and TRBJ1-1, with a weak D call TRBD1 (5 bases). CDR1 LNHNV and CDR2 YYDKDF come from the germline V gene (reference sequence). The CDR3 runs 15 residues. V was shortened by 0 bases and J by 1 base, with 9 bases between the two germline ends. CDR3 nucleotides: TGTGCCACCAGCAGAGAGGTTCAGGGGAACACTGAAGCTTTCTTT. Protein: CATSREVQGNTEAFF.

In its sample, this clonotype was seen many times. The chain is built from TRBV12-3 or TRBV12-4 and TRBJ2-5; 8 nucleotides match TRBD1. This CDR3 region has 16 residues. V shed 6 bases and J 4 bases; nucleotides not matched to a gene: 13. CDR3 amino acids: CASSPDRGVGGETQYF. CDR3 coding DNA: TGTGCCAGCAGCCCTGACAGGGGAGTAGGGGGAGAGACCCAGTACTTC.

This clonotype was found many times. The chain links TRBV7-2 to TRBJ2-7; 8 bases match TRBD2. After removal of 1 base from V and 3 bases from J, the junction contained 8 bases not matched to a gene. The CDR3 consists of 16 residues. From germline, CDR1 is SGHTA and CDR2 FQGNSA. The CDR3 DNA reads as TGTGCCAGCAGCTTAGTGAGTAGCGGGACCTTCTACGAGCAGTACTTC. It translates to CASSLVSSGTFYEQYF.

This clonotype was observed at least ten times. The chain carries TRBV25-1 and TRBJ1-6; D is possibly TRBD1 (5 bases). The germline gives CDR1 MGHDK, CDR2 SYGVNS. Trimming removed 1 base from V and 9 bases from J, with 19 bases in between. The CDR3 runs 17 residues. CDR3 in DNA: TGTGCCAGCAGTGAATTATGGACCGAAACTGGGGGTTCACCCCTCCACTTT. Protein product: CASSELWTETGGSPLHF.

This clonotype was recorded many times. This chain's CDR3 is CASSFGALYEQYF. CDR3 nucleotides: TGTGCCAGCAGTTTCGGGGCCCTTTACGAGCAGTACTTC. The chain links TRBV12-3 or TRBV12-4 to TRBJ2-7; D could derive from TRBD1 or TRBD2 (5 bases each). This CDR3 is built from 13 residues. Trimming took 3 bases from V and 4 from J, leaving 10 bases between them.

Only a few counts were recorded for this clonotype. This could be a read error, since a much larger clone is one nucleotide away. V gene TRBV30 combines with J gene TRBJ1-1, with 7 bases that match TRBD1. The CDR3 runs to 13 residues. The V gene end was trimmed by 3 bases and the J gene end by 1 base; junction bases not matched to a gene: 2. The germline V gene has CDR1 GTSNPN and CDR2 SVGIG (reference sequence). CDR3 amino acids: CAWRRTGNTEAFF. CDR3 DNA sequence: TGTGCCTGGAGACGGACAGGGAACACTGAAGCTTTCTTT.